These 21 T cell receptor beta chains share one sample of origin, sequenced in a study of blood T cell repertoires in COVID-19 (dated by TCRdb to the early 2020s). Receptors were amplified or captured by the immunoSEQ multiplex PCR assay. TCRdb holds this immuneACCESS table with in-frame rearrangements only. Some clones are missing; in checked studies, unresolved V genes explain under half, and the rest has no known cause. This sample is represented by some 130,000 clones; around 89% of them were singletons. Around 4.5% of the sample lies in the top ten. Material for sequencing was peripheral blood. The receptors originated from a man aged 60 to 69 with COVID-19, enrolled during active disease.

The table lists this clone with a count of one. This sequence joins TRBV5-4 and TRBJ1-2, with D perhaps TRBD1 (6 bases). Trimming removed 1 base at V and 4 bases at J, with 17 bases between. CDR1 and CDR2 from the germline V gene are SGHNT and YYREEE (reference sequence). The CDR3 has 16 amino acids. CDR3 bases: TGTGCCAGCAGCTTGAGCCAACAGGGCGGGGGCTATGGCTACACCTTC. The encoded protein is CASSLSQQGGGYGYTF.

J is TRBJ1-6 and V is TRBV6-5; D is unclear. The CDR3 runs 13 residues. Trimming shortened V by 7 bases and J by 4 bases, and 8 bases separated the two germline ends. In germline, CDR1 is MNHEY, CDR2 SVGAGI. The CDR3, as DNA: TGTGCCAGCACCCGCAGGTATAATTCACCCCTCCACTTT. Translated, it gives CASTRRYNSPLHF.

V is TRBV19 and J is TRBJ1-5; D may be TRBD1 (6 bases). Trimming removed 4 bases from V and 11 bases from J, with 21 bases in between. Looked up from germline, CDR1 is LNHDA and CDR2 is SQIVND (reference sequence). The CDR3 spans 15 residues. The DNA for the CDR3 is TGTGCCAGTAGTAGCCTCGCGGGGGGGGCTACGACCCAGCATTTT. It is translated as CASSSLAGGATTQHF.

The rearrangement joins TRBV7-8 to TRBJ1-2; possibly TRBD1 for D (5 bases). This CDR3 region has 15 residues. Trimming took 1 base from V and 3 from J, leaving 12 bases between them. Germline CDR1 SGHVS, CDR2 FQNEAQ. The CDR3 here is CASSLGVGGDYGYTF. Written as DNA, the CDR3 is TGTGCCAGCAGCTTAGGAGTGGGGGGGGACTATGGCTACACCTTC.

This clone turned up a few times. The V and J genes are TRBV20-1 and TRBJ1-2; D is unresolved. This CDR3 region has 12 residues. Germline values: CDR1 DFQATT, CDR2 SNEGSKA (reference sequence). The V gene lost 3 bases and the J gene lost 6 bases, with 11 bases spanning the gap. The DNA of the CDR3 is TGCAGTGCTAGTCGGGAAGTGGATGGCTACACCTTC. Its protein product is CSASREVDGYTF.

About this clone: The junction and the germline gene differ at one end; a read error may be behind it. The chain has TRBV30 and TRBJ2-7; TRBD2 might be the D (5 bases). This CDR3 region has 14 residues. Germline assignment: CDR1 GTSNPN and CDR2 SVGIG (reference sequence). The CDR3 bases are TGTGCCTGGAGTGTACCCGGCCACGACTACCAGCAGTACTTC. Protein product: CAWSVPGHDYQQYF.

J is TRBJ1-4 and V is TRBV2, with 9 nucleotides matching TRBD1. V lost 8 bases, J lost 8 bases, and 6 bases stayed unmatched. Germline-derived CDR1 and CDR2 are SNHLY and FYNNEI. The CDR3 sequence is 13 residues long. CDR3 nucleotides: TGTGCCAGCTTAGGACAGGGGAACGAAAAACTGTTTTTT. Translating gives CASLGQGNEKLFF.

The chain combines TRBV6-6 with TRBJ2-5; tentative D call: TRBD2 (5 bases). Trimming cost V 2 bases and J 7 bases, with 14 bases left between them. This CDR3 is 14 amino acids long. Germline V gene lookup returns CDR1 MNHNY and CDR2 SVGAGI (reference sequence). CDR3 region: CASSYDEGEGTQYF. DNA for the CDR3: TGTGCCAGCAGTTACGACGAGGGTGAAGGGACCCAGTACTTC.

The gene calls are TRBV2 and TRBJ2-2; possible D gene TRBD1, 5 bases. CDR1 is SNHLY and CDR2 is FYNNEI in the germline V gene. This CDR3 contains 13 residues. V lost 6 bases, J lost 3 bases, and 8 bases lay in between. The CDR3, as DNA: TGTGCCAGCAGGCAGGGCCACACCGGGGAGCTGTTTTTT. Its protein product is CASRQGHTGELFF.

The chain recombines TRBV4-3 with TRBJ1-6, with unresolved D. Germline V gene lookup returns CDR1 LGHNA and CDR2 YSLEER. The ends were cut back, 1 base at V and 10 bases at J, with 11 bases in the middle. The length of the CDR3 is 14 residues. CDR3 in amino acids: CASSQAGFQSPLHF. The DNA of the CDR3 is TGCGCCAGCAGCCAAGCAGGTTTTCAATCACCCCTCCACTTT.

The V and J genes are TRBV6-5 and TRBJ1-5; TRBD1 agrees at 7 bases. Germline CDR1 and CDR2: MNHEY and SVGAGI. After removal of 6 bases from V and 6 bases from J, the junction contained 8 bases not matched to a gene. This CDR3 region has 14 residues. The CDR3 DNA sequence: TGTGCCAGCAGAGCTACAGGGGTCAGTCAGCCCCAGCATTTT. Encoded protein: CASRATGVSQPQHF.

This clone was observed a single time. The chain has TRBV4-1 and TRBJ1-1, with D unclear. V lost 4 bases, J lost 4 bases, and 16 bases lay in between. Germline CDR1 and CDR2: MGHRA and YSYEKL. The CDR3 is made up of 15 amino acids. In DNA form, the CDR3 reads TGCGCCAGCAGCCTCCTGGGGAGTGGAGGCACTGAAGCTTTCTTT. Its protein product is CASSLLGSGGTEAFF.

The chain has TRBV5-4 and TRBJ2-2; the D is unclear. Trimming removed 4 bases at V and 2 bases at J, with 3 bases between. Germline V CDR1 and CDR2: SGHNT, YYREEE (reference sequence). This CDR3 contains 12 residues. The CDR3 DNA reads TGTGCCAGCAGCCCTAACACCGGGGAGCTGTTTTTT. As protein: CASSPNTGELFF.

The chain joins TRBV5-6 to TRBJ1-6; perhaps TRBD1 as D (5 bases). The CDR3 has 15 residues. Between the trimmed V and J ends, which lost 5 bases and 10 bases, there was a span of 19 bases. The germline gives CDR1 SGHDT, CDR2 YYEEEE. CDR3 DNA sequence: TGTGCCAGCAGTTATGACGCCGCCGGGGGATCACCCCTCCACTTT. Translation gives CASSYDAAGGSPLHF.

V is TRBV6-6 and J is TRBJ1-6; D is possibly TRBD1 (6 bases). Germline CDR1 and CDR2: MNHNY and SVGAGI (reference sequence). V was clipped by 9 bases and J by 6 bases, with 21 bases between them. The length of the CDR3 is 16 residues. The CDR3, as DNA: TGTGCCAGACCGGGGCGGGGGCGGACTTCTAATTCACCCCTCCACTTT. Protein sequence: CARPGRGRTSNSPLHF.

Remarks on this clone: Other DNA sequences within the sample encode an identical CDR3. DNA of the CDR3: TGTGCCAGCAGCCCCAGGGGGAACACTGAAGCTTTCTTT. It is translated as CASSPRGNTEAFF. V usage is TRBV12-3 or TRBV12-4 and J usage is TRBJ1-1; D possibly corresponds to TRBD1 (6 bases). Trimming pared 6 bases from V and 1 base from J, leaving 9 bases between. The CDR3 contains 13 residues.

This rearrangement joins TRBV30 to TRBJ1-1, with unresolved D. Trimming stripped 0 bases from V and 5 bases from J, with 10 bases between. This CDR3 region has 13 residues. CDR1 is GTSNPN, CDR2 SVGIG, per germline (reference sequence). The CDR3 loop is CAWSVQVYTEAFF. CDR3 bases: TGTGCCTGGAGTGTACAAGTGTATACTGAAGCTTTCTTT.

The V call is TRBV5-5, the J call TRBJ1-1, with D hard to call. Trimming removed 2 bases from V and 4 bases from J, with 6 bases in between. The CDR3 runs 12 residues. Germline CDR1 is SGHKS and CDR2 is YYEKEE (reference sequence). The CDR3 region has the DNA TGTGCCAGCAGCTTTGGGAGCACTGAAGCTTTCTTT. Its translation is CASSFGSTEAFF.

The chain carries TRBV11-2 and TRBJ1-1, with a weak D call TRBD1 (6 bases). Trimming removed 1 base from V and 2 bases from J, with 8 bases in between. Germline assignment: CDR1 SGHAT and CDR2 FQNNGV. The CDR3 is made up of 14 amino acids. CDR3 in DNA: TGTGCCAGCAGCTTAGGGACAGCCAACACTGAAGCTTTCTTT. Protein: CASSLGTANTEAFF.

CDR3 bases: TGCGCCAGCAGCTCTCTGACAGGGGGCCCCTACGAGCAGTACTTC. It encodes CASSSLTGGPYEQYF. The V and J genes are TRBV5-1 and TRBJ2-7; 10 bases agree with TRBD1. The CDR3 has 15 amino acids. Germline CDR1 is SGHRS and CDR2 is YFSETQ. J gave up 2 bases and V 3 bases, and 5 bases lay outside the gene matches.

The chain uses TRBV27 and TRBJ1-2, with a possible D match to TRBD1 (6 bases). CDR1 MNHEY and CDR2 SMNVEV come from the germline V gene (reference sequence). CDR3 length: 15 amino acids. The V end lost 6 bases, the J end lost 2 bases, and 16 bases lay between the germline ends. For the CDR3, the DNA is TGTGCCAGCAGGCCCACAGGGATCACAAACTATGGCTACACCTTC. This encodes CASRPTGITNYGYTF.